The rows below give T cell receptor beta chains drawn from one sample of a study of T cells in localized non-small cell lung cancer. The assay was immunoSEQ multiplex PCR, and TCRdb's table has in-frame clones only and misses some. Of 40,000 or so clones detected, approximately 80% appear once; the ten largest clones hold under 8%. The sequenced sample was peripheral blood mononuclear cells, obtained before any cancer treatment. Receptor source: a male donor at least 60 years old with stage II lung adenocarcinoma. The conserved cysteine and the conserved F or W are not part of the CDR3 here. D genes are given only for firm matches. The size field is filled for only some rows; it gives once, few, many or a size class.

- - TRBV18 ASSPLGTGLGEQF
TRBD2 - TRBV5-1 ASSPSGTTEGREQF
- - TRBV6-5 ASSSSGSGTEAF
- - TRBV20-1 SASGGNSKY
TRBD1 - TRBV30 AWAGQGVTQPQH
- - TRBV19 ASSMGGMSGANVLT
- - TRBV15 ATSGGGSSYEQY
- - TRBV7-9 ASSSGVEQF
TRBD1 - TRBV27 ASSIGGDRLFYGYT
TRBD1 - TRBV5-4 ASSWTGGNTGELF
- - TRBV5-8 ASSSYYEQY
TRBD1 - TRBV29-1 SVRQGGSYEQY
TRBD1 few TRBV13 ASSPGTGSGGYT
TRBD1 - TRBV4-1 ASSRADRAQDTEAF
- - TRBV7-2 ASSFPGRHVQF
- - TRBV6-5 ASSSSATVRQLF
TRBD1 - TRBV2 ASSNRGIRDEQY
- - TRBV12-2 ASRLSGQGYEQY
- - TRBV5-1 ASSVSGVGEAF
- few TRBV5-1 ASSWDGQNYGYT
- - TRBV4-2 ASSRESGTDTQY
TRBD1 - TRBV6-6 ASSIGTGVNTEAF
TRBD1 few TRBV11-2 ASSFDRGSGYEQY
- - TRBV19 ASSIGTNNEQF
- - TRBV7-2 ASSLRDILYNEQF
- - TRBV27 ASSLKLGTGLTYEQY
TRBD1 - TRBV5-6 ASSFRDRGHEQF
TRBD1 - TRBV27 ASRSTGEGGNTIY
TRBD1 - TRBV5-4 ASSLGQGSSTDTQY
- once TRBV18 ASSSTKDTQY
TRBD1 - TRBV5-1 ASSPQGAKETQY
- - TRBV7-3 ASSLGAGVGEQY
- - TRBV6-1 ASSESVTTGFGKLF
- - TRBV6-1 ASMVMVNTEAF
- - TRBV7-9 ASSEMSSARVYEQY
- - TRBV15 ATSRDGDSYEQY
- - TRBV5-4 ASSLAGAGAGELF
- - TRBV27 ASSLRVPLGNEQF
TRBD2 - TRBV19 ASGPGTIQETQY
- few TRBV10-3 AISDPKGGVI
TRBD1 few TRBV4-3 ASSQEVAARGYGYT
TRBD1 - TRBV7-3 ASSMGQGYEQY
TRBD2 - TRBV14 ASRGLAENIQY
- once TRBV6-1 ASNVRGAWEKLF
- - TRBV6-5 ASSFGGLRNTEAF
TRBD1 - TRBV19 ASGWTGSTDTQY
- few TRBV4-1 ASSPRGSGYT
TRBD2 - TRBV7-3 ASSSLAGGDTDTQY
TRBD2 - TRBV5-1 ASSLTSGGGEQF
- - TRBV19 ASTPRLAGVTEAF
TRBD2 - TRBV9 ASSLTSGTDTQY
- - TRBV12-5 ASGLWANTEAF
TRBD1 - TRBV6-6 ASKPGQGAAEAF